A selection of T cell receptor beta chains follows, all from one sample in a study of early T cells in non-severe SARS-CoV-2 infection. MiXCR, applied by TCRdb to the 5' RACE reads, yields one record per CDR3 protein. The table records some 64,000 distinct CDR3 sequences, 7% to 10% of them present only once. Sequenced material: whole blood, taken at baseline. The receptors come from an adult who was a healthcare worker with PCR-confirmed SARS-CoV-2 infection or an uninfected control (not recorded which). Both conserved end residues are part of each CDR3. Each record gives: CDR3 DNA, CDR3 protein, J gene, clone size, V gene, D gene. A D gene is named only where the DNA matches it firmly. Clone size is shown for a subset of rows, as once, few, many or a class of expanded clone.

DNA: TGTGCCAGCAGTGAATGGCAGGGAAGCAATCAGCCCCAGCATTTT
CDR3: CASSEWQGSNQPQHF
J: TRBJ1-5
size: medium-sized
V: TRBV2
D: .

DNA: TGCAGCGCTAAAAAGGGGACAGGGCAAGAGACCCAGTACTTC
CDR3: CSAKKGTGQETQYF
J: TRBJ2-5
size: few
V: TRBV29-1
D: TRBD1

DNA: TGTGCCACTCGACCGGCAGAGAACTATGGCTACACCTTC
CDR3: CATRPAENYGYTF
J: TRBJ1-2
size: few
V: TRBV10-3
D: .

DNA: TGTGCCAGTAGCAGCGGGCGCACAGATACGCAGTATTTT
CDR3: CASSSGRTDTQYF
J: TRBJ2-3
size: few
V: TRBV6-1
D: .

DNA: TGTGCCAGCAGTGTCAGCGGTTTTAGCACAGATACGCAGTATTTT
CDR3: CASSVSGFSTDTQYF
J: TRBJ2-3
size: .
V: TRBV2
D: .

DNA: TGCGCCAGCAGTGAGATGGGGGGAACCCGGACAGACCAGTACTTC
CDR3: CASSEMGGTRTDQYF
J: TRBJ2-7
size: .
V: TRBV10-2
D: .

DNA: TGTGCCAGCAGTCCCGTCCGACAGCCGGAATATGGCTACACCTTC
CDR3: CASSPVRQPEYGYTF
J: TRBJ1-2
size: many
V: TRBV2
D: .

DNA: TGTGCCAGTAGTCCAACTTGGGATAGCTATGGCTACACCTTC
CDR3: CASSPTWDSYGYTF
J: TRBJ1-2
size: few
V: TRBV19
D: .

DNA: TGCAGTGCTAGAAGCGGGAATACCGGGGAGCTGTTTTTT
CDR3: CSARSGNTGELFF
J: TRBJ2-2
size: .
V: TRBV20-1
D: TRBD2

DNA: TGTGCCAGCAGCGGCTTAACAGGGGATAATTCACCCCTCCACTTT
CDR3: CASSGLTGDNSPLHF
J: TRBJ1-6
size: .
V: TRBV5-6
D: TRBD1

DNA: TGTGCCAGCAGCTATACCGGGGCCGTAAACATTCAGTACTTC
CDR3: CASSYTGAVNIQYF
J: TRBJ2-4
size: many
V: TRBV2
D: .

DNA: TGTGCCAGCAGGCCTTTTCTCCCAAACCGGGACAGGAGAAAAGAGACCCAGTACTTC
CDR3: CASRPFLPNRDRRKETQYF
J: TRBJ2-5
size: many
V: TRBV12-3/TRBV12-4
D: TRBD1

DNA: TGTGCCAGCAGTTTATCGTTAGCGGGAGGGGACAATGAGCAGTTCTTC
CDR3: CASSLSLAGGDNEQFF
J: TRBJ2-1
size: many
V: TRBV27
D: TRBD2

DNA: TGTGCCACCTCGATACTAGAGTTTAAGACCCAGTACTTC
CDR3: CATSILEFKTQYF
J: TRBJ2-5
size: few
V: TRBV19
D: .

DNA: TGCAGTGCTAGAATGACTAGCGGGAGGATTTGGGGCAATGAGCAGTTCTTC
CDR3: CSARMTSGRIWGNEQFF
J: TRBJ2-1
size: few
V: TRBV20-1
D: TRBD2

DNA: TGTGCCATCAGCCCGACTAGTTACGAGCAGTACTTC
CDR3: CAISPTSYEQYF
J: TRBJ2-7
size: few
V: TRBV10-3
D: .

DNA: TGCGCCAGCAGCCAAGCACCCCGGGGGCTCGGAAACGCGAGGAATGAGCAGTTCTTC
CDR3: CASSQAPRGLGNARNEQFF
J: TRBJ2-1
size: few
V: TRBV4-3
D: .

DNA: TGTGCCAGCAGCCTTCAATCCGGCATGACGGATTCACCCCTCCACTTT
CDR3: CASSLQSGMTDSPLHF
J: TRBJ1-6
size: many
V: TRBV4-2
D: .

DNA: TGTGCCAGCAGTCCCTCAGGTTACGAGCAGTACTTC
CDR3: CASSPSGYEQYF
J: TRBJ2-7
size: .
V: TRBV27
D: .

DNA: TGCAGTGCTAAAAGGGACAGGGGCTATGGCTACACCTTC
CDR3: CSAKRDRGYGYTF
J: TRBJ1-2
size: .
V: TRBV20-1
D: TRBD1

DNA: TGCGCCAGCAGCCAGCCCGAGGGGGGCAATGAGCAGTTCTTC
CDR3: CASSQPEGGNEQFF
J: TRBJ2-1
size: many
V: TRBV4-1
D: .

DNA: TGTGCCAGCAGCCCCGACTGGCCCGATACGCAGTATTTT
CDR3: CASSPDWPDTQYF
J: TRBJ2-3
size: many
V: TRBV7-3
D: .

DNA: TGTGCCAGCAGCCATCCCCGCACACCGGCCTACAATGAGCAGTTCTTC
CDR3: CASSHPRTPAYNEQFF
J: TRBJ2-1
size: many
V: TRBV14
D: .

DNA: TGCGCCAGCAGCCAGTTCGCAGGTAGGGGACTAGCCTCCTACAATGAGCAGTTCTTC
CDR3: CASSQFAGRGLASYNEQFF
J: TRBJ2-1
size: .
V: TRBV4-1
D: TRBD2

DNA: TGTGCCAGCAGCCCCGCGGGAGAGCAGTTCTTC
CDR3: CASSPAGEQFF
J: TRBJ2-1
size: .
V: TRBV12-3/TRBV12-4
D: .

DNA: TGCAGTGCTAGAGATTTAGGACTATATGGCTACACCTTC
CDR3: CSARDLGLYGYTF
J: TRBJ1-2
size: .
V: TRBV20-1
D: .

DNA: TGCGCCAGCGGTTGGACAGGGCCCTACGAGCAGTACTTC
CDR3: CASGWTGPYEQYF
J: TRBJ2-7
size: .
V: TRBV10-2
D: TRBD1

DNA: TGTGCCAGCAGCTTATATTCAGGGAAGCAGTACTTC
CDR3: CASSLYSGKQYF
J: TRBJ2-7
size: many
V: TRBV7-2
D: .

DNA: TGTGCCACCGAGGACTCTCTAAGCTCCTACAATGAGCAGTTCTTC
CDR3: CATEDSLSSYNEQFF
J: TRBJ2-1
size: few
V: TRBV24-1
D: .

DNA: TGTGCCAGCAGCCCGCTAGGTAGCTCCTACAATGAGCAGTTCTTC
CDR3: CASSPLGSSYNEQFF
J: TRBJ2-1
size: few
V: TRBV7-9
D: .

DNA: TGTGCCAGCAGCCCTTCACGAGAGACCCAGTACTTC
CDR3: CASSPSRETQYF
J: TRBJ2-5
size: few
V: TRBV3-1
D: .

DNA: TGTGCCAGCAGTGAATTCGTGGTCCCGGGGAATGAGCAGTTCTTC
CDR3: CASSEFVVPGNEQFF
J: TRBJ2-1
size: .
V: TRBV28
D: .